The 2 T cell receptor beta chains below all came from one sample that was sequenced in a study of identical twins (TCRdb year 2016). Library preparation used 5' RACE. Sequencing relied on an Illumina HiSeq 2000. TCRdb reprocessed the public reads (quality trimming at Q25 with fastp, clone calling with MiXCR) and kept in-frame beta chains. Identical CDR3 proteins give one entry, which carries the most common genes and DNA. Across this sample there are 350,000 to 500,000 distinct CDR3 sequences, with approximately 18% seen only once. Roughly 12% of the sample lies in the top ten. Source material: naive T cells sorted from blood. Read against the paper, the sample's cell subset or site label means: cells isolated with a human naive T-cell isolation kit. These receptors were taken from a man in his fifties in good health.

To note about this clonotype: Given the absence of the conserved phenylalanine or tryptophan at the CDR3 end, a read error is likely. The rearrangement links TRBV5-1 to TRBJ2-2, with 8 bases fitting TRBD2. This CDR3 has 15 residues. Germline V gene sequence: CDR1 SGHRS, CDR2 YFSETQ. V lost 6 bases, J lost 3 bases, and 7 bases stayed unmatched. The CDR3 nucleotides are TGCGCCAGCACGTCGGGAGGGCGGGACACCGGGGAGCTGTTTTCT. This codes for CASTSGGRDTGELFS.

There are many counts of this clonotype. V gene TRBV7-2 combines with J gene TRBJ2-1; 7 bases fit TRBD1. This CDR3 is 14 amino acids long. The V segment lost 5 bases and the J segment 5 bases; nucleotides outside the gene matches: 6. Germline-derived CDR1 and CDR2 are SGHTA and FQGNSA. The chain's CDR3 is CASSPGQLNNEQFF. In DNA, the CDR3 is TGTGCCAGCAGCCCGGGACAGCTAAACAATGAGCAGTTCTTC.